This TCR beta chain was recovered during a study of blood T cells in healthy people across ages. General study findings and limits: Estimates of total diversity, which came from one million sequenced T cells, were considered to be underestimates. The long-lived group displayed more naive CD4+ cells, plus higher diversity, than the aged donors did. Older age coincided with a roughly linear decline in TCR beta diversity per million T cells.

This clonotype came up a few times. What it recognizes is unknown. Sample-barcoded 5' priming and a J-beta primer mix drove a second PCR of about 6 to 11 cycles. Each of the cDNA molecules was tagged by a template-switch adaptor with 12 random nucleotides. TCRdb re-called the 5' RACE reads with MiXCR, one entry per CDR3 protein. The sample lists 800,000 to 950,000 distinct CDR3 sequences, roughly 50% occurring once. Trimming cost V 0 bases and J 3 bases, with 14 bases left between them. CDR1 is LGHNA and CDR2 is YNFKEQ in the germline V gene. This CDR3 is built from 16 residues. The rearrangement uses TRBV4-2 and TRBJ1-2; tentatively, D is TRBD1 (5 bases). Specimen: blood. The TCR comes from a man aged 25-45 years in good health. The CDR3 loop is CASSQDLRGVDYGYTF. In nucleotides, the CDR3 is TGTGCCAGCAGCCAAGATTTACGGGGGGTTGACTATGGCTACACCTTC.